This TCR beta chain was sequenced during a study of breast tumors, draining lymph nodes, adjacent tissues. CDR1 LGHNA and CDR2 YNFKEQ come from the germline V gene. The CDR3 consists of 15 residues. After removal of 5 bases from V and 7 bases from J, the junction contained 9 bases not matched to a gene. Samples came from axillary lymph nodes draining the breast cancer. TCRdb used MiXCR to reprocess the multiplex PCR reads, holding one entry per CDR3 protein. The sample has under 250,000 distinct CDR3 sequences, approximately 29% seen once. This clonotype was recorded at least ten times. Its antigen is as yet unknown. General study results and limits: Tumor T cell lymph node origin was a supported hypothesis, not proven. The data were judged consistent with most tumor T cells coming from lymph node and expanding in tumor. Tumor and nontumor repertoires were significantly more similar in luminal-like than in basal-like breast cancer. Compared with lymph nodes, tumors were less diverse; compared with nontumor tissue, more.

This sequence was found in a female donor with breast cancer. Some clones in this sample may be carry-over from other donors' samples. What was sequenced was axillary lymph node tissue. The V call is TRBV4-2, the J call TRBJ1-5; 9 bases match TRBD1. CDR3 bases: TGTGCCAGCAGCGAAACTACAGGGGGCGGGCAGCCCCAGCATTTT. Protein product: CASSETTGGGQPQHF.